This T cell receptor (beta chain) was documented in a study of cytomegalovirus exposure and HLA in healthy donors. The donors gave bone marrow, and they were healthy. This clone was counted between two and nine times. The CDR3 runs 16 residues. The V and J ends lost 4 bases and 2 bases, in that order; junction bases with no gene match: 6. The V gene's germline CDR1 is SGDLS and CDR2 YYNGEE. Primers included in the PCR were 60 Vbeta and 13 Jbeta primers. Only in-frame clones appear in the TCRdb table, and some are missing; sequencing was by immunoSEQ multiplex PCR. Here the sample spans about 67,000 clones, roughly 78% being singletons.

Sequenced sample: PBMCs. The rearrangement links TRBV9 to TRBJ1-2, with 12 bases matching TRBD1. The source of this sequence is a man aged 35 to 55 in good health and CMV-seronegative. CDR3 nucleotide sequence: TGTGCCAGCAGCCGGGACAGGGGGCCCCTAAACTATGGCTACACCTTC. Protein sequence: CASSRDRGPLNYGYTF.